Presented here are 31 T cell receptor beta chains from one specimen sequenced in a study of T cell responses to AZD1222 COVID-19 vaccine. Data came from immunoSEQ multiplex PCR; TCRdb stores just in-frame clones and leaves some out. The data contain approximately 120,000 clones, about 90% of them singletons. Sample: peripheral blood, taken on day 0 of AZD1222 vaccination. The receptors originated from an adult in good health.

The J gene is TRBJ2-7, the V gene TRBV28; the D is unclear. The CDR3 covers 12 residues. V lost 4 bases, J lost 6 bases, and 10 bases lay in between. Germline CDR1 and CDR2: MDHEN and SYDVKM. CDR3 residues: CASSWLPSEQYF. The CDR3 DNA sequence: TGTGCCAGCAGTTGGTTACCTAGCGAGCAGTACTTC.

This chain uses TRBV5-4 with TRBJ2-7, with TRBD2 identical over 14 bases. With 4 bases clipped from V and 10 bases from J, the junction kept 7 bases outside the gene matches. The CDR3 length is 14 residues. Germline V lookup: CDR1 SGHNT, CDR2 YYREEE (reference sequence). CDR3 residues: CASSVGLAGVYQYF. Here the CDR3 DNA reads TGTGCCAGCAGCGTGGGACTAGCGGGAGTCTATCAGTACTTC.

This clone was detected only once. The chain couples TRBV11-2 to TRBJ1-1; perhaps TRBD1 as D (6 bases). CDR1 SGHAT and CDR2 FQNNGV come from the germline V gene. This CDR3 contains 13 residues. Trimming took off 5 bases at V and 9 bases at J, with 16 bases between the two ends. In DNA form, the CDR3 reads TGTGCCAGCAGCCTTACAGGGTGGGTCAAAGCTTTCTTT. This codes for CASSLTGWVKAFF.

The rearrangement joins TRBV19 to TRBJ2-1, with a weak D call TRBD2 (7 bases). The germline V and J ends were trimmed by 5 bases and 3 bases, with 17 bases remaining between them. Germline CDR1 is LNHDA and CDR2 is SQIVND (reference sequence). This CDR3 has 16 amino acids. The CDR3 loop reads CASSPQGGGYYNEQFF. The CDR3 region has the DNA TGTGCCAGTAGTCCCCAGGGAGGGGGGTACTACAATGAGCAGTTCTTC.

This chain links TRBV21-1 with TRBJ1-6. TRBV21-1 is a pseudogene locus. The CDR3 sequence is 17 residues long. The CDR3 loop reads CASSKLTKQRGNSPLHF. CDR3 sequence (DNA): TGTGCCAGCAGCAAACTTACGAAACAGCGGGGAAATTCACCCCTCCACTTT.

The chain carries TRBV19 and TRBJ2-7, with 7 bases identical to TRBD2. CDR3 length equals 14 residues. The V gene's germline CDR1 is LNHDA and CDR2 SQIVND (reference sequence). Trimming at V came to 4 bases and at J to 3 bases, leaving 6 bases not matched to a gene. CDR3 region: CASSSSAGFYEQYF. The CDR3 DNA follows: TGTGCCAGTAGTAGTTCAGCGGGGTTCTACGAGCAGTACTTC. Together with reference TRBV19 and TRBJ2-7, the CDR3 gives the full variable domain: DGGITQSPKYLFRKEGQNVTLSCEQNLNHDAMYWYRQDPGQGLRLIYYSQIVNDFQKGDIAEGYSVSREKKESFPLTVTSAQKNPTAFYLCASSSSAGFYEQYFGPGTRLTVT.

The chain links TRBV28 to TRBJ1-6; 12 positions match TRBD1. Looked up from germline, CDR1 is MDHEN and CDR2 is SYDVKM. The CDR3 has 17 residues. With V trimmed by 4 bases and J by 6 bases, 7 bases remained unmatched. CDR3 in DNA: TGTGCCAGCAGTTCACCCGGGACAGGGGGCTCTAATTCACCCCTCCACTTT. Amino acids: CASSSPGTGGSNSPLHF.

This clone occurred once. Here the CDR3 DNA reads TGTGCCAGCAGTCAACTGGGGGGGGTAGAGACCCAGTACTTC. Protein product: CASSQLGGVETQYF. The chain links TRBV6-5 to TRBJ2-5; 7 bases map to TRBD2. V trimming: 5 bases; J trimming: 4 bases; junction bases outside the gene matches: 7. This CDR3 has 14 residues. Germline assignment: CDR1 MNHEY and CDR2 SVGAGI.

The count of this clone is one. This chain links TRBV5-1 with TRBJ1-1, with 8 bases that match TRBD1. This CDR3 comprises 14 residues. Germline lookup yields CDR1 SGHRS and CDR2 YFSETQ. The V segment lost 4 bases and the J segment 1 base; nucleotides outside the gene matches: 3. In nucleotides, the CDR3 is TGCGCCAGCAGCATTGGGACAGGGAACACTGAAGCTTTCTTT. It yields the protein CASSIGTGNTEAFF.

J is TRBJ1-1 and V is TRBV9, with a possible D match to TRBD1 (6 bases). V shed 1 base and J shed 5 bases, with 9 bases lying between them. This CDR3 is built from 13 residues. CDR1 is SGDLS, CDR2 YYNGEE, per germline. The chain's CDR3 is CASSVQGSTEAFF. The CDR3 region has the DNA TGTGCCAGCAGCGTACAGGGGTCTACTGAAGCTTTCTTT.

V is TRBV19 and J is TRBJ2-5, with a weak D call TRBD1 (5 bases). V dropped 5 bases and J dropped 2 bases, with 18 bases sitting between them. The CDR3 runs to 16 residues. In germline, CDR1 is LNHDA, CDR2 SQIVND (reference sequence). The chain's CDR3 is CASSPPDRTRQETQYF. CDR3 in DNA: TGTGCCAGTAGTCCTCCGGACCGGACAAGACAAGAGACCCAGTACTTC.

This chain connects TRBV19 to TRBJ2-1; D possibly corresponds to TRBD1 (6 bases). The V end lost 4 bases, the J end lost 4 bases, and 14 bases lay between the germline ends. This CDR3 is built from 15 residues. Germline assignment: CDR1 LNHDA and CDR2 SQIVND (reference sequence). Written as DNA, the CDR3 is TGTGCCAGTAGTAGCCACAGGACAGTTTACAATGAGCAGTTCTTC. Amino acids: CASSSHRTVYNEQFF.

V and J are TRBV29-1 and TRBJ1-4; tentative D call: TRBD1 (6 bases). Germline V CDR1 and CDR2: SQVTM, ANQGSEA. The CDR3 has 14 residues. V was pared by 4 bases and J by 0 bases, with 9 bases between. For the CDR3, the DNA is TGCAGCGTTGCCCGGGACACAACTAATGAAAAACTGTTTTTT. It yields the protein CSVARDTTNEKLFF.

The V call is TRBV28, the J call TRBJ1-2; D perhaps matches TRBD1 (5 bases). This CDR3 is 15 amino acids long. Trimming cost V 6 bases and J 0 bases, with 14 bases left between them. In germline, CDR1 is MDHEN, CDR2 SYDVKM. CDR3 protein: CASSLSGGTNYGYTF. The DNA for the CDR3 is TGTGCCAGCAGCCTTAGCGGGGGAACTAACTATGGCTACACCTTC.

This chain connects TRBV28 to TRBJ1-2; possibly TRBD1 for D (5 bases). Germline V gene sequence: CDR1 MDHEN, CDR2 SYDVKM. The V end was cut by 4 bases, the J end by 1 base, with 13 bases between. The CDR3 length is 15 residues. The CDR3 DNA sequence: TGTGCCAGCAGTTCCATGGGGCTGCTTAACTATGGCTACACCTTC. Its protein is CASSSMGLLNYGYTF.

This chain joins TRBV6-6 and TRBJ2-7; the D is unclear. The CDR3 sequence is 13 residues long. Germline V gene data show CDR1 as MNHNY and CDR2 as SVGAGI (reference sequence). The germline V and J ends were trimmed by 4 bases and 0 bases, with 7 bases remaining between them. The CDR3 here is CASSFLSSYEQYF. The CDR3 region has the DNA TGTGCCAGCAGTTTCCTGAGCTCCTACGAGCAGTACTTC.

The rearrangement joins TRBV7-9 to TRBJ1-5; D might be TRBD1 (6 bases). Germline V gives CDR1 SEHNR, CDR2 FQNEAQ (reference sequence). The V end was cut by 0 bases, the J end by 0 bases, with 15 bases between. CDR3 size: 18 residues. The CDR3 protein is CASSLAPPGQYSNQPQHF. The CDR3 DNA is TGTGCCAGCAGCTTAGCCCCGCCAGGACAGTATAGCAATCAGCCCCAGCATTTT.

This clone has more than one count but fewer than ten. V is TRBV5-1 and J is TRBJ2-1; D is ambiguous. The ends were cut back, 0 bases at V and 0 bases at J, with 4 bases in the middle. Looked up from germline, CDR1 is SGHRS and CDR2 is YFSETQ. The CDR3 has 14 amino acids. In DNA, the CDR3 is TGCGCCAGCAGCTTGGCGGGCTCCTACAATGAGCAGTTCTTC. Translated: CASSLAGSYNEQFF. Full variable domain (rest looked up from reference TRBV5-1 and TRBJ2-1): KAGVTQTPRYLIKTRGQQVTLSCSPISGHRSVSWYQQTPGQGLQFLFEYFSETQRNKGNFPGRFSGRQFSNSRSEMNVSTLELGDSALYLCASSLAGSYNEQFFGPGTRLTVL.

The chain recombines TRBV15 with TRBJ2-1; possibly TRBD1 or TRBD2 for D (5 bases each). This CDR3 is built from 17 residues. Trimming took off 1 base at V and 7 bases at J, with 20 bases between the two ends. CDR1 is LNHNV, CDR2 YYDKDF, per germline (reference sequence). CDR3 loop: CATSRVPSQGVYNEQFF. For the CDR3, the DNA is TGTGCCACCAGCAGAGTCCCTAGCCAGGGAGTTTATAATGAGCAGTTCTTC.

This rearrangement joins TRBV7-2 to TRBJ1-2; 7 bases are a match to TRBD1. Germline V gives CDR1 SGHTA, CDR2 FQGNSA. V shed 3 bases and J 4 bases; nucleotides not matched to a gene: 5. The CDR3 is 14 amino acids. The CDR3 DNA sequence: TGTGCCAGCAGCTTCCGACAGGGTAGCTATGGCTACACCTTC. This translates into CASSFRQGSYGYTF.

This chain joins TRBV2 and TRBJ2-7; 10 nucleotides align to TRBD1. The V and J ends lost 6 bases and 3 bases, in that order; junction bases with no gene match: 8. This CDR3 region has 15 residues. The V gene's germline CDR1 is SNHLY and CDR2 FYNNEI. The CDR3 nucleotides read TGTGCCAGCAGCCAGGGACAGGGGCCCCTCTACGAGCAGTACTTC. Translated: CASSQGQGPLYEQYF.

This chain connects TRBV4-1 to TRBJ2-3; tentative D call: TRBD1 (6 bases). Trimming cost V 0 bases and J 4 bases, with 20 bases left between them. Germline V gives CDR1 MGHRA, CDR2 YSYEKL. This CDR3 contains 18 residues. The CDR3 DNA is TGCGCCAGCAGCCAAGATCAGGGGCATACAGGTTGGGCAGATACGCAGTATTTT. Its protein is CASSQDQGHTGWADTQYF.

V is TRBV7-8 and J is TRBJ1-5, with no clear D. The CDR3 is 14 residues long. Germline loops: CDR1 SGHVS, CDR2 FQNEAQ. Trimming shortened V by 5 bases and J by 9 bases, and 17 bases separated the two germline ends. The CDR3 nucleotides are TGTGCCAGCAGCCCGCGGCCAGACGCAGGGCCCCAGCATTTT. Translating it yields CASSPRPDAGPQHF.

This clone occurred once. This chain uses TRBV7-8 with TRBJ2-7, with D possibly being TRBD1 or TRBD2 (5 bases each). The CDR3 totals 14 residues. The V end was cut by 1 base, the J end by 1 base, with 8 bases between. Per the germline V gene, CDR1 is SGHVS and CDR2 is FQNEAQ. The CDR3 coding sequence is TGTGCCAGCAGCTTAGGGGACGGGTCCTACGAGCAGTACTTC. This sequence encodes CASSLGDGSYEQYF.

This chain links TRBV25-1 with TRBJ1-6; D remains unclear. V was shortened by 5 bases and J by 9 bases, with 20 bases between the two germline ends. The CDR3 has 16 residues. Germline V gives CDR1 MGHDK, CDR2 SYGVNS. CDR3 DNA sequence: TGTGCCAGCAGTCTGGGTGGAGGCAGCGGTACTTCACCCCTCCACTTT. Translation gives CASSLGGGSGTSPLHF.

The CDR3 DNA reads as TGCAGTGCTAGTGCCGGGGGGCGGTTTAATGAAAAACTGTTTTTT. Translated: CSASAGGRFNEKLFF. V is TRBV20-1 and J is TRBJ1-4, with D maybe TRBD1 (6 bases). Between the trimmed V and J ends, which lost 3 bases and 4 bases, there was a span of 15 bases. The germline V gene encodes CDR1 DFQATT and CDR2 SNEGSKA (reference sequence). This CDR3 is built from 15 residues.

This sequence joins TRBV24-1 and TRBJ2-5; 9 bases are a match to TRBD1. V was clipped by 2 bases and J by 7 bases; unmatched bases: 7. Looked up from germline, CDR1 is KGHDR and CDR2 is SFDVKD. The CDR3 is made up of 15 amino acids. CDR3 sequence reads: CATSDSGTGKGTQYF. CDR3 in DNA: TGTGCCACCAGTGATTCCGGGACAGGGAAAGGGACCCAGTACTTC.

V is TRBV2 and J is TRBJ1-2; D uncertain. Trimming removed 1 base from V and 0 bases from J, with 6 bases in between. The CDR3 is made up of 14 amino acids. Germline V gene data show CDR1 as SNHLY and CDR2 as FYNNEI. The CDR3 is CASSEDSSNYGYTF. As DNA, the CDR3 is TGTGCCAGCAGTGAAGACAGTTCTAACTATGGCTACACCTTC.

V is TRBV7-8 and J is TRBJ1-1; 7 bases are shared with TRBD1. Losses at the gene ends were 3 bases for V and 11 bases for J; bases not matched to a gene: 9. Germline V gene sequence: CDR1 SGHVS, CDR2 FQNEAQ. This CDR3 has 13 amino acids. The CDR3 protein is CASSFGGTAMAFF. The CDR3 DNA follows: TGTGCCAGCAGCTTTGGGGGGACAGCGATGGCTTTCTTT.

This clone was counted only a few times. The chain couples TRBV5-1 to TRBJ2-4, with D perhaps TRBD2 (6 bases). This CDR3 is 14 amino acids long. The germline gives CDR1 SGHRS, CDR2 YFSETQ. The ends were cut back, 7 bases at V and 9 bases at J, with 20 bases in the middle. CDR3 residues: CASFQRPGDSIQYF. In DNA form, the CDR3 reads TGCGCCAGCTTCCAAAGACCGGGGGATAGCATTCAGTACTTC.

The chain combines TRBV27 with TRBJ1-6, with D perhaps TRBD1 (6 bases). Germline CDR1 reads MNHEY; CDR2 reads SMNVEV (reference sequence). Trimming left V 3 bases short and J 9 bases short, with 15 bases between. This CDR3 is 15 amino acids long. The CDR3 sequence: CASSFLDSIGSPLHF. The CDR3 DNA sequence: TGTGCCAGCAGTTTCCTGGACAGTATAGGTTCACCCCTCCACTTT.